This TCR beta chain was obtained from a study of shared clonotypes between healthy human individuals. Study conclusions and caveats: The donor pool, a small one, limited the genetic and exposure-history diversity represented. Sharing across four donors was highest in naive CD4 (roughly 5%) and lowest in memory CD8 (roughly 0.4%).

Remarks on this clone: What it recognizes is unknown.

Unmatched junction bases numbered 7, after V lost 6 bases and J lost 2 bases. The CDR3 runs 14 residues. Germline values: CDR1 KGHSH, CDR2 LQKENI. Original processing notes: Filtering differed since immunoSEQ provided only junctions, with no quality scores. TCRdb's table, derived via immunoSEQ multiplex PCR, lists solely in-frame clones and lacks some. The V and J calls and clone size come from that table; D and trimming were worked out from the DNA. The repertoire has 1.6 million or so clones, approximately 98.5% of them found once; the top ten carry approximately 0.38%. The chain recombines TRBV18 with TRBJ2-7, with TRBD1 matching over 7 bases. The clonotype comes from a man younger than 45 in good health. What was sequenced was naive CD4+ T cells sorted from blood. Subset here: CD45RA+ positively selected. In DNA form, the CDR3 reads TGTGCCAGCTCCCGGGCCGGGACAGCCTACGAGCAGTACTTC. The encoded protein is CASSRAGTAYEQYF.